This section outlines one TCR beta chain sequence together with its context. Antigen unknown. The data were obtained in a study of type 1 regulatory T cells. Study overall: T-allo10 is a Tr1-enriched, alloantigen-specific CD4 T cell product made in vitro. Overall study results and limits: Type 1 regulatory T cells had a more restricted TCR repertoire than non-type 1 regulatory T cells.

TCRdb reanalysed the reads using MiXCR and keeps one entry per CDR3 protein. The sample lists 60,000 to 75,000 distinct CDR3 sequences, less than 25% seen once, with more than 7.5% in the top ten. Trimming pared 10 bases from V and 4 bases from J, leaving 25 bases between. The CDR3 is made up of 16 amino acids. Germline-derived CDR1 and CDR2 are LNHDA and SQIVND (reference sequence). This chain connects TRBV19 to TRBJ1-1; D is possibly TRBD1 (5 bases). The sequenced sample consisted of cultured type 1 regulatory T (Tr1) cells, either the whole culture or a sorted fraction (not recorded which). The receptor's source is a human donor in good health. The CDR3 here is CANVDPGRGPVTEAFF. Written as DNA, the CDR3 is TGTGCCAACGTAGATCCCGGCCGGGGACCGGTCACTGAAGCTTTCTTT.